Reported below is one T cell receptor (beta chain). Profiling relied on immunoSEQ multiplex PCR, and the TCRdb table lists in-frame clones only, not all of them. The sample lists about 2.2 million clones; 85% to 95% were seen once. These data originate in a study of shared clonotypes between healthy human individuals. Selected positively for CCR7 and CD45RO-negative, naive CD8 cells excluded terminally differentiated effector memory CD45RA+ cells. Trimming cost V 3 bases and J 6 bases, with 15 bases left between them. Germline V CDR1 and CDR2: MNHEY, SMNVEV (reference sequence). CDR3 length: 14 residues.

The receptor comes from a man between 18 and 35 years old in good health. Some clones in this sample may be carry-over from other donors' samples. V usage is TRBV27 and J usage is TRBJ2-7, with a tentative D call TRBD2 (6 bases). The specimen sequenced was naive CD8+ T cells from PBMCs. In nucleotides, the CDR3 is TGTGCCAGCAGTTTCGGGCCGGGGGTGCTCGAGCAGTACTTC. As protein: CASSFGPGVLEQYF.